This T cell receptor beta chain came from a study of T-cell reconstitution after alpha-beta-depleted transplantation in children. The CDR3 loop spans 12 amino acids. Germline values: CDR1 ENHRY, CDR2 SYGVKD. Trimming took off 6 bases at V and 5 bases at J, with 10 bases between the two ends. TCRbeta library preparation incorporated unique molecular identifiers. TCRdb re-derived calls from the PCR reads in MiXCR, one entry per CDR3 protein. This table has 440,000 or so distinct CDR3 sequences, about a tenth appearing once. The sample holds many counts of this clonotype. Here the sequenced sample was PBMCs from the stem cell graft donor, taken from the stem cell graft. The gene calls are TRBV10-3 and TRBJ2-5, with unresolved D. The TCR originated in a human donor who donated a stem cell graft to a child with acute myeloid leukemia. CDR3 in amino acids: CAIRGTGETQYF. As DNA, the CDR3 is TGTGCCATCAGGGGCACCGGGGAGACCCAGTACTTC.